This T cell receptor beta chain came from a study of blood T cells in healthy people across ages. Total RNA extraction produced at least 5.5 micrograms (per sample) for the study. Primed by a sample-barcoded 5' primer and a J-beta primer mix, a second PCR proceeded for about 7 to 11 cycles. Each cDNA molecule, via a template-switch adaptor with 12 random nucleotides, was tagged. In TCRdb, the 5' RACE reads were re-called with MiXCR into one record per CDR3 protein. The sample yields about 800,000 distinct CDR3 sequences, nearly 60% seen once. Germline V lookup: CDR1 MGHRA, CDR2 YSYEKL. The CDR3 runs 15 residues.

The chain employs TRBV4-1 and TRBJ2-5, with D perhaps assigned TRBD1 or TRBD2 (5 bases each). The tail of the sequence fits TRBJ2-7 better, so the J call may be wrong. The receptor was isolated from a man aged 25 to 40 in good health. Sequencing was done on a sample of blood. The CDR3 sequence: CASSQDTFRDVEQYF. CDR3 DNA: TGCGCCAGCAGCCAAGATACGTTCAGGGACGTCGAGCAGTACTTC.